This is a list of T cell receptor beta chains from one sample in a study of OX40 agonist ivuxolimab in advanced cancers. Measured with immunoSEQ multiplex PCR; TCRdb has only the in-frame clones, and not every one. The repertoire consists of approximately 78,000 clones, with approximately 85% occurring once and the leading ten covering 5.5% to 8%. The sequencing used CD4+ or CD8+ T cells sorted from blood, collected in a trial of the OX40 agonist ivuxolimab. The receptors shown here come from an adult with an advanced solid tumor such as melanoma, head and neck, liver or kidney cancer. The CDR3 runs from the conserved cysteine through the conserved F or W. Fields, in order: V gene, clone size, D gene, J gene, CDR3 protein, CDR3 DNA. D genes are given only for firm matches. Rows give clone size only sometimes, using once, few, many, or a class for an expanded clone.

TRBV4-3	-	-	TRBJ1-3	CASSRMSAGPGPGNTIYF	TGCGCCAGCAGCCGGATGAGTGCGGGGCCTGGACCTGGAAACACCATATATTTT
TRBV4-1	-	TRBD1	TRBJ2-2	CASRLTDRESAGELFF	TGCGCCAGCAGGCTCACCGACAGGGAATCTGCCGGGGAGCTGTTTTTT
TRBV7-6	few	-	TRBJ2-2	CASSLEYGGGTGELFF	TGTGCCAGCAGCTTAGAATACGGGGGCGGGACCGGGGAGCTGTTTTTT
TRBV7-6	-	-	TRBJ1-5	CASSLGGPQHF	TGTGCCAGCAGCTTAGGGGGCCCCCAGCATTTT
TRBV7-8	-	-	TRBJ2-7	CASSASSFSYEQYF	TGTGCCAGCAGCGCTTCTAGCTTCTCCTACGAGCAGTACTTC
TRBV18	-	-	TRBJ1-5	CASSPEGSGPQHF	TGTGCCAGCTCACCTGAAGGATCTGGCCCCCAGCATTTT
TRBV18	few	TRBD1	TRBJ1-1	CASSRDRTEAFF	TGTGCCAGCTCACGGGACAGAACTGAAGCTTTCTTT
TRBV9	few	-	TRBJ1-3	CASSVGYGLSGNTIYF	TGTGCCAGCAGCGTAGGGTATGGGCTCTCTGGAAACACCATATATTTT
TRBV6-1	-	-	TRBJ1-6	CASSEATTSPLHF	TGTGCCAGCAGTGAAGCGACTACTTCACCCCTCCACTTT
TRBV14	-	-	TRBJ2-1	CASSHPRLAGAEFNNEQFF	TGTGCCAGCAGCCACCCTAGACTGGCCGGGGCAGAATTCAACAATGAGCAGTTCTTC
TRBV7-3	-	TRBD1	TRBJ2-7	CASSYGDSSYEQYF	TGTGCCAGCAGTTACGGGGACAGCTCCTACGAGCAGTACTTC
TRBV30	few	-	TRBJ1-2	CAWNRDYNPSNYGYTF	TGTGCCTGGAACCGGGATTACAACCCCTCTAACTATGGCTACACCTTC
TRBV27	once	TRBD1	TRBJ1-1	CASSPGQVNTEAFF	TGTGCCAGCAGCCCAGGACAGGTGAACACTGAAGCTTTCTTT
TRBV11-2	few	-	TRBJ1-2	CASSLNYGYTF	TGTGCCAGCAGTCTTAACTATGGCTACACCTTC
TRBV18	-	-	TRBJ1-1	CASSPPSGEGTEAFF	TGTGCCAGCTCACCACCTTCAGGGGAGGGCACTGAAGCTTTCTTT
TRBV14	-	TRBD2	TRBJ2-1	CASSLAGGLYNEQFF	TGTGCCAGCAGCCTAGCGGGAGGCCTTTACAATGAGCAGTTCTTC
TRBV2	-	-	TRBJ1-3	CASSEELLGNTIYF	TGTGCCAGCAGTGAAGAACTCCTCGGAAACACCATATATTTT
TRBV6-5	few	-	TRBJ1-5	CASGGSNQPQHF	TGTGCCAGCGGGGGGAGCAATCAGCCCCAGCATTTT
TRBV5-4	-	TRBD2	TRBJ2-7	CASSIGTSGIYYEQYF	TGTGCCAGCAGCATCGGGACTAGCGGGATCTACTACGAGCAGTACTTC
TRBV5-1	-	TRBD2	TRBJ2-5	CASSPGTTFQETQYF	TGCGCCAGCAGCCCCGGGACTACCTTCCAAGAGACCCAGTACTTC
TRBV9	few	TRBD1	TRBJ2-1	CASSVVPTGTGWNEQFF	TGTGCCAGCAGCGTAGTGCCCACCGGGACAGGGTGGAATGAGCAGTTCTTC
TRBV11-2	-	-	TRBJ1-1	CASSLVLVAEAFF	TGTGCCAGCAGCTTAGTTTTGGTTGCTGAAGCTTTCTTT
TRBV10-3	once	TRBD1	TRBJ2-7	CAISEGGLRQGAYEQYF	TGTGCCATCAGTGAAGGTGGACTAAGACAGGGGGCCTACGAGCAGTACTTC
TRBV9	-	TRBD1	TRBJ1-3	CASSPGGTAGNTIYF	TGTGCCAGCAGCCCAGGAGGGACAGCAGGAAACACCATATATTTT
TRBV6-5	-	-	TRBJ2-2	CASSYDTGELFF	TGTGCCAGCAGTTACGACACCGGGGAGCTGTTTTTT
TRBV29-1	-	TRBD1	TRBJ1-3	CSVGDRANSGNTIYF	TGCAGCGTTGGGGACAGGGCCAATTCTGGAAACACCATATATTTT
TRBV5-1	-	-	TRBJ2-4	CASSLDGFPAKNIQYF	TGCGCCAGCAGCTTGGACGGCTTCCCAGCCAAAAACATTCAGTACTTC
TRBV6-1	many	-	TRBJ1-1	CASRPQGVKAFF	TGTGCCAGCAGACCTCAGGGAGTTAAAGCTTTCTTT
TRBV30	-	-	TRBJ1-5	CAWGRNSNQPQHF	TGTGCCTGGGGCCGCAATAGCAATCAGCCCCAGCATTTT
TRBV10-3	-	TRBD1	TRBJ1-4	CAISPDRKVREKLFF	TGTGCCATCAGCCCGGACAGGAAGGTGCGGGAAAAACTGTTTTTT
TRBV7-2	-	TRBD2	TRBJ2-1	CASSHRASGKQYNEQFF	TGTGCCAGCAGCCATCGGGCTAGCGGTAAGCAGTACAATGAGCAGTTCTTC
TRBV5-1	-	TRBD1	TRBJ2-1	CASSFQQGAYNEQFF	TGCGCCAGCAGCTTTCAACAGGGGGCTTACAATGAGCAGTTCTTC
TRBV9	few	-	TRBJ1-3	CASSESGGRGNTIYF	TGTGCCAGCAGCGAGAGTGGGGGAAGAGGAAACACCATATATTTT
TRBV6-6	-	-	TRBJ1-1	CASSPDGDTEAFF	TGTGCCAGCAGCCCCGACGGGGACACTGAAGCTTTCTTT
TRBV27	-	-	TRBJ1-6	CASSPTGLVSYNSPLHF	TGTGCCAGCAGTCCTACAGGGCTCGTCTCCTATAATTCACCCCTCCACTTT
TRBV6-5	-	-	TRBJ2-7	CASSRQLGDAYEQYF	TGTGCCAGCAGTAGACAGCTGGGAGACGCCTACGAGCAGTACTTC
TRBV11-2	-	-	TRBJ2-3	CASSLDQGGYNTQYF	TGTGCCAGCAGCTTAGATCAGGGCGGGTATAATACGCAGTATTTT
TRBV20-1	many	TRBD1	TRBJ1-3	CSARTGDTIYF	TGCAGTGCTCGTACAGGGGATACCATATATTTT
TRBV30	-	-	TRBJ1-1	CAFRKLTMNTEAFF	TGTGCCTTTCGGAAACTGACCATGAACACTGAAGCTTTCTTT
TRBV6-5	-	TRBD2	TRBJ2-1	CASSYSTSGSNEQFF	TGTGCCAGCAGTTACTCTACTAGCGGGAGCAATGAGCAGTTCTTC
TRBV6-1	once	-	TRBJ2-5	CASSYTGEQYF	TGTGCCAGCAGTTACACTGGGGAGCAGTACTTC
TRBV4-2	-	-	TRBJ2-1	CASSQGSSYNEQFF	TGTGCCAGCAGCCAAGGTTCCTCCTACAATGAGCAGTTCTTC
TRBV4-3	-	TRBD1	TRBJ1-2	CASSLFGTANYGYTF	TGCGCCAGCAGCCTTTTCGGGACAGCTAACTATGGCTACACCTTC
TRBV6-1	few	TRBD1	TRBJ1-5	CASSQGQRQPQHF	TGTGCCAGCAGCCAGGGACAGCGTCAGCCCCAGCATTTT
TRBV5-1	-	-	TRBJ2-7	CASSPDFLSYEQYF	TGCGCCAGCTCGCCGGACTTCCTTTCCTACGAGCAGTACTTC
TRBV4-1	-	TRBD2	TRBJ2-1	CASSQDIHSGGSSYNEQFF	TGCGCCAGCAGCCAAGATATTCATAGCGGGGGGAGCTCCTACAATGAGCAGTTCTTC
TRBV6-5	-	-	TRBJ1-2	CASSYGYGYTF	TGTGCCAGCAGTTACGGGTATGGCTACACCTTC
TRBV2	-	-	TRBJ2-1	CASAGISSYNEQFF	TGTGCCAGCGCCGGAATTAGCTCCTACAATGAGCAGTTCTTC
TRBV2	-	-	TRBJ1-1	CASRLETFTEAFF	TGTGCCAGCAGGCTGGAGACTTTCACTGAAGCTTTCTTT
TRBV19	once	TRBD2	TRBJ2-1	CASSLTPGLAGASHEQFF	TGTGCCAGTAGTCTGACACCGGGACTAGCGGGGGCCTCCCATGAGCAGTTCTTC
TRBV10-2	-	-	TRBJ2-7	CASSELGQQYF	TGCGCCAGCAGTGAGCTCGGACAGCAGTACTTC
TRBV6-5	-	-	TRBJ2-2	CASSDLSAGELFF	TGTGCCAGCAGTGACCTTAGCGCCGGGGAGCTGTTTTTT